These 10 T cell receptor beta chains share one sample of origin, sequenced in a study of blood T cell repertoires in COVID-19. Method: immunoSEQ multiplex PCR; TCRdb's copy keeps in-frame clones and lacks some. Seen here are under 95,000 clones, about 83% observed once, and the top ten hold roughly 5%. The source material was peripheral blood. The receptor set was obtained from a man between 60 and 75 years old with acute or convalescent COVID-19.

V and J are TRBV12-3 or TRBV12-4 and TRBJ1-1; D call uncertain. The CDR3 spans 13 residues. The V end was cut by 6 bases, the J end by 0 bases, with 8 bases between. The CDR3 loop is CASSRTLNTEAFF. DNA for the CDR3: TGTGCCAGCAGCCGGACTTTGAACACTGAAGCTTTCTTT.

The chain recombines TRBV6-4 with TRBJ2-1, with a possible D match to TRBD1 (6 bases). Germline assignment: CDR1 MRHNA and CDR2 SNTAGT. Trimming shortened V by 4 bases and J by 0 bases, and 10 bases separated the two germline ends. CDR3 length: 15 residues. CDR3: CASSALRGSYNEQFF. DNA for the CDR3: TGTGCCAGCAGTGCGCTCAGGGGCTCCTACAATGAGCAGTTCTTC.

This clone was found once. The rearrangement joins TRBV6-5 to TRBJ1-5; D gene ambiguous. Germline loops: CDR1 MNHEY, CDR2 SVGAGI. This CDR3 has 15 amino acids. V lost 6 bases to trimming and J lost 0 bases, with 12 bases between them. The CDR3 loop is CASRPIRGSNQPQHF. Here the CDR3 DNA reads TGTGCCAGCAGGCCCATCAGAGGTAGCAATCAGCCCCAGCATTTT.

This clone came up a few times. The genes are TRBV5-6 and TRBJ1-6; no firm D call. The V and J ends lost 2 bases and 4 bases respectively, with 10 bases between them. The CDR3 extends over 15 amino acids. The V gene's germline CDR1 is SGHDT and CDR2 YYEEEE. The CDR3 is CASSFNRLYNSPLHF. The CDR3 DNA is TGTGCCAGCAGCTTCAATCGGTTGTATAATTCACCCCTCCACTTT.

The chain carries TRBV19 and TRBJ2-2; 11 bases fit TRBD1. Germline V gives CDR1 LNHDA, CDR2 SQIVND (reference sequence). V gave up 5 bases and J gave up 7 bases; unmatched junction bases: 15. This CDR3 contains 18 residues. The CDR3, as DNA: TGTGCCAGTAGTGAAGGACAGGGGGCTGGATATAAGGACGGGGAGCTGTTTTTT. This encodes CASSEGQGAGYKDGELFF.

The chain carries TRBV19 and TRBJ2-7; perhaps TRBD2 as D (7 bases). Germline V CDR1 and CDR2: LNHDA, SQIVND (reference sequence). The V end lost 3 bases, the J end lost 2 bases, and 17 bases lay between the germline ends. This CDR3 is 16 amino acids long. The CDR3 DNA follows: TGTGCCAGTAGTATCGCATCCGCGGGGGCTGCCTACGAGCAGTACTTC. It translates to CASSIASAGAAYEQYF.

The chain couples TRBV24-1 to TRBJ2-7, with D possibly TRBD2 on 6 matching bases. Per germline, CDR1 KGHDR and CDR2 SFDVKD. V was cut by 4 bases and J by 5 bases, with 17 bases left in between. The CDR3 runs to 15 residues. CDR3 loop: CATSDRKGLIHEQYF. The CDR3 DNA sequence: TGTGCCACCAGTGACCGGAAAGGACTAATCCACGAGCAGTACTTC.

The chain links TRBV6-5 to TRBJ1-2, with TRBD1 matching 8 bases. This CDR3 has 14 amino acids. Looked up from germline, CDR1 is MNHEY and CDR2 is SVGAGI. The ends lost 0 bases at V and 8 bases at J; junction bases unmatched: 5. CDR3 sequence: CASSYSAGGSGYTF. The CDR3 coding sequence is TGTGCCAGCAGTTACTCGGCAGGGGGCAGCGGCTACACCTTC.

J is TRBJ1-4 and V is TRBV19, with D perhaps matching TRBD1 (6 bases). Germline V CDR1 and CDR2: LNHDA, SQIVND (reference sequence). Trimming stripped 6 bases from V and 6 bases from J, with 20 bases between. The CDR3 extends over 16 amino acids. The CDR3 loop is CASRPGSWGRYEKLFF. Written as DNA, the CDR3 is TGTGCCAGTAGGCCCGGCAGCTGGGGGCGGTATGAAAAACTGTTTTTT.

J is TRBJ2-1 and V is TRBV27; 11 bases are shared with TRBD2. Germline-derived CDR1 and CDR2 are MNHEY and SMNVEV (reference sequence). The V segment lost 5 bases and the J segment 14 bases; nucleotides outside the gene matches: 8. The CDR3 is 13 amino acids. CDR3 protein: CASSPLTSGAKFF. As DNA, the CDR3 is TGTGCCAGCAGTCCCCTGACTAGCGGGGCTAAGTTCTTC.